These T cell receptor beta chains were read from a single sample in a study of blood T cell repertoires in COVID-19. Assay: immunoSEQ multiplex PCR; the TCRdb copy retains only in-frame clones and omits some. The data hold approximately 270,000 clones, with around 92% observed a single time. The sample consisted of PBMCs or T cells enriched from blood (not recorded which). The receptors were sampled from a woman in her sixties who had recovered from COVID-19. CDR3s include the opening cysteine and the closing phenylalanine or tryptophan. The order of the fields is J gene, V gene, D gene, clone size, CDR3 DNA, CDR3 protein. D genes are given only for firm matches. Size is stated for part of the rows, as once, few or many counts, or as a class when the clone is expanded.

J: TRBJ2-7; V: TRBV30; D: TRBD1; size: NA; DNA: TGTGCCTGGAACTTGGACAGGGGACTTTACGAGCAGTACTTC; CDR3: CAWNLDRGLYEQYF
J: TRBJ1-6; V: TRBV27; D: TRBD1; size: NA; DNA: TGTGCCAGCAGTTTCGGGACAGGAAGTTTTTCACCCCTCCACTTT; CDR3: CASSFGTGSFSPLHF
J: TRBJ1-3; V: TRBV28; D: NA; size: NA; DNA: TGTGCCAGCAGTCCCCAACGGGGAACTGGAAACACCATATATTTT; CDR3: CASSPQRGTGNTIYF
J: TRBJ2-5; V: TRBV13; D: NA; size: NA; DNA: TGTGCCAGCAGCTCCCGTGAGACCCAGTACTTC; CDR3: CASSSRETQYF
J: TRBJ2-3; V: TRBV5-4; D: TRBD2; size: NA; DNA: TGTGCCAGCACCGGGGGGGCGGGAGTGGCAGATACGCAGTATTTT; CDR3: CASTGGAGVADTQYF
J: TRBJ2-5; V: TRBV20-1; D: NA; size: NA; DNA: TGCAGTGCTAGTCTCGACCCGGAGTGGGAGACCCAGTACTTC; CDR3: CSASLDPEWETQYF
J: TRBJ1-3; V: TRBV6-1; D: NA; size: NA; DNA: TGTGCCAGCAGTGATCAGGTTGCTGGAAACACCATATATTTT; CDR3: CASSDQVAGNTIYF
J: TRBJ1-4; V: TRBV5-1; D: TRBD1; size: NA; DNA: TGCGCCAGCAGCGGGTCGACAGGGACAAATGAAAAACTGTTTTTT; CDR3: CASSGSTGTNEKLFF
J: TRBJ2-1; V: TRBV5-4; D: NA; size: few; DNA: TGTGCCAGCAGCCAGAATGTGTACAATGAGCAGTTCTTC; CDR3: CASSQNVYNEQFF
J: TRBJ1-5; V: TRBV7-3; D: TRBD1; size: NA; DNA: TGTGCCAGCACTATATCTAGCCCGGGACAGCTCAATCAGCCCCAGCATTTT; CDR3: CASTISSPGQLNQPQHF
J: TRBJ1-1; V: TRBV9; D: TRBD1; size: NA; DNA: TGTGCCAGCAGCGCCCAACAGGGGCAGGAGAACACTGAAGCTTTCTTT; CDR3: CASSAQQGQENTEAFF
J: TRBJ2-4; V: TRBV19; D: NA; size: NA; DNA: TGTGCCAGTAGCACAGTGGGAGCCAAAAACATTCAGTACTTC; CDR3: CASSTVGAKNIQYF
J: TRBJ2-1; V: TRBV19; D: NA; size: NA; DNA: TGTGCCACCTCCTCGACTGGTGCAATCACGTACAATGAGCAGTTCTTC; CDR3: CATSSTGAITYNEQFF
J: TRBJ2-2; V: TRBV15; D: TRBD1; size: NA; DNA: TGTGCCACCAGCAGAGATACGAGACAGGGGGCGCGGGAGCTGTTTTTT; CDR3: CATSRDTRQGARELFF
J: TRBJ1-2; V: TRBV2; D: NA; size: once; DNA: TGTGCCAGCAGTGGACAGCCGAACTATGGCTACACCTTC; CDR3: CASSGQPNYGYTF
J: TRBJ1-5; V: TRBV2; D: NA; size: NA; DNA: TGTGCCAGCAGTCTACAGGATCAGCCCCAGCATTTT; CDR3: CASSLQDQPQHF
J: TRBJ2-5; V: TRBV3-1/TRBV3-2; D: TRBD2; size: NA; DNA: TGTGCCAGCAGCCGAAGAACAGGCGGGGGGGCAAGTGAGACCCAGTACTTC; CDR3: CASSRRTGGGASETQYF
J: TRBJ1-2; V: TRBV4-1; D: NA; size: NA; DNA: TGCGCCAGCAGCCAATACAGTAGTATAGGTTTGGGTGGCTACACCTTC; CDR3: CASSQYSSIGLGGYTF
J: TRBJ1-2; V: TRBV5-1; D: TRBD1; size: NA; DNA: TGCGCCAGCAGCGACGGACAGGGCGTGAACTATGGCTACACCTTC; CDR3: CASSDGQGVNYGYTF
J: TRBJ2-7; V: TRBV7-8; D: NA; size: once; DNA: TGTGCCAGCAGCCCAGAATCCTACGAGCAGTACTTC; CDR3: CASSPESYEQYF
J: TRBJ1-2; V: TRBV5-8; D: NA; size: NA; DNA: TGTGCCAGCAGCTCTTTAGCTAACTATGGCTACACCTTC; CDR3: CASSSLANYGYTF
J: TRBJ2-2; V: TRBV9; D: TRBD2; size: NA; DNA: TGTGCCAGCAGCGCGGGAGGACTAGCGGGGACGGGTACCGGGGAGCTGTTTTTT; CDR3: CASSAGGLAGTGTGELFF
J: TRBJ1-4; V: TRBV27; D: TRBD1; size: NA; DNA: TGTGCCAGCAGTTTAATCGGGACAGGGAAGGGTGAAAAACTGTTTTTT; CDR3: CASSLIGTGKGEKLFF
J: TRBJ1-1; V: TRBV2; D: NA; size: once; DNA: TGTGCCAGCACCCCGTTCGTCACTGAAGCTTTCTTT; CDR3: CASTPFVTEAFF
J: TRBJ1-4; V: TRBV6-5; D: NA; size: NA; DNA: TGTGCCAGCAGGCTTGGGCCTAATGAAAAACTGTTTTTT; CDR3: CASRLGPNEKLFF
J: TRBJ1-1; V: TRBV12-3/TRBV12-4; D: NA; size: NA; DNA: TGTGCCAGCAGCCCCGGGGGCACTGAAGCTTTCTTT; CDR3: CASSPGGTEAFF
J: TRBJ2-1; V: TRBV28; D: NA; size: NA; DNA: TGTGCCAGCAGTGTCCAGGGGAGCCTGAAAGATGAGCAGTTCTTC; CDR3: CASSVQGSLKDEQFF
J: TRBJ2-7; V: TRBV24-1; D: NA; size: NA; DNA: TGTGCCACCAGTAAGGCGGAGCTCTACGAGCAGTACTTC; CDR3: CATSKAELYEQYF
J: TRBJ1-3; V: TRBV28; D: TRBD1; size: NA; DNA: TGTGCCAGCATCCCGGGACAGGGTTATGATCGGGGTGGAAACACCATATATTTT; CDR3: CASIPGQGYDRGGNTIYF
J: TRBJ2-2; V: TRBV5-1; D: NA; size: NA; DNA: TGCGCCAGCAGCTCTTCAGAGGGCGGGGAGCTGTTTTTT; CDR3: CASSSSEGGELFF
J: TRBJ1-2; V: TRBV24-1; D: NA; size: NA; DNA: TGTGCCACCAGTGGGACAGAAGGGAACTATGGCTACACCTTC; CDR3: CATSGTEGNYGYTF
J: TRBJ1-4; V: TRBV16; D: NA; size: NA; DNA: TGTGCCAGCAGCCAATCTCCGCAGACTAATGAAAAACTGTTTTTT; CDR3: CASSQSPQTNEKLFF
J: TRBJ1-4; V: TRBV2; D: NA; size: NA; DNA: TGTGCCACCCGAACAGTTAATGAAAAACTGTTTTTT; CDR3: CATRTVNEKLFF
J: TRBJ1-2; V: TRBV28; D: TRBD1; size: NA; DNA: TGTGCCAGCAGTCAACGGACAGGCGTCGCTGGCTACACCTTC; CDR3: CASSQRTGVAGYTF
J: TRBJ2-1; V: TRBV11-2; D: NA; size: NA; DNA: TGTGCCAGCAGCTTAGATCGGGTAAGGGAGCAGTTCTTC; CDR3: CASSLDRVREQFF
J: TRBJ1-4; V: TRBV30; D: TRBD1; size: NA; DNA: TGTGCCTGGAGTGTAACGGGACAGGGGTATGAAAAACTGTTTTTT; CDR3: CAWSVTGQGYEKLFF
J: TRBJ1-4; V: TRBV6-5; D: NA; size: NA; DNA: TGTGCCAGCAGCCTCGAGGCCCGATATGAAAAACTGTTTTTT; CDR3: CASSLEARYEKLFF
J: TRBJ2-2; V: TRBV7-3; D: TRBD2; size: few; DNA: TGTGCCAGCAGCTTACGGACTAGCGGGAGTGCAGGGGAGCTGTTTTTT; CDR3: CASSLRTSGSAGELFF
J: TRBJ2-5; V: TRBV29-1; D: TRBD2; size: NA; DNA: TGCAGCGTTGAGGGCGGGGGGCCTCAAGAGACCCAGTACTTC; CDR3: CSVEGGGPQETQYF
J: TRBJ2-5; V: TRBV19; D: TRBD2; size: NA; DNA: TGTGCCAGTAGTATAAGACTAGCGGGGGCCCTACAAGAGACCCAGTACTTC; CDR3: CASSIRLAGALQETQYF
J: TRBJ2-7; V: TRBV5-1; D: TRBD2; size: NA; DNA: TGCGCCAGCAGCAGGCAGACTAGCGGGGGGGCCGTGTACGAGCAGTACTTC; CDR3: CASSRQTSGGAVYEQYF
J: TRBJ1-2; V: TRBV11-3; D: NA; size: NA; DNA: TGTGCCAGCAGTTACCTCCAGGGTGATGGCTACACCTTC; CDR3: CASSYLQGDGYTF
J: TRBJ1-6; V: TRBV5-4; D: NA; size: NA; DNA: TGTGCCAGCAGCTTGTTTCCGGGGGTCGGAAATTCACCCCTCCACTTT; CDR3: CASSLFPGVGNSPLHF
J: TRBJ1-3; V: TRBV28; D: NA; size: once; DNA: TGTGCCAGCAGTTTGGGGGCCCTCAGCTCTGGAAACACCATATATTTT; CDR3: CASSLGALSSGNTIYF
J: TRBJ2-1; V: TRBV4-1; D: TRBD2; size: NA; DNA: TGCGCCAGCAGCCAAGGGGTATGGACTAGCGGGAGAAGTGCCTACAATGAGCAGTTCTTC; CDR3: CASSQGVWTSGRSAYNEQFF
J: TRBJ1-4; V: TRBV2; D: NA; size: NA; DNA: TGTGCCAGCACCGGACACATAGCAAATGAAAAACTGTTTTTT; CDR3: CASTGHIANEKLFF
J: TRBJ2-1; V: TRBV11-2; D: NA; size: NA; DNA: TGTGCCAGCAGCTTACTAGCGAATGAGCAGTTCTTC; CDR3: CASSLLANEQFF
J: TRBJ1-1; V: TRBV5-1; D: NA; size: NA; DNA: TGCGCCAGCAGCCTCGACATGAACACTGAAGCTTTCTTT; CDR3: CASSLDMNTEAFF
J: TRBJ2-7; V: TRBV5-4; D: NA; size: NA; DNA: TGTGCCAGCAGCCAGGGCGGGGACGAGCAGTACTTC; CDR3: CASSQGGDEQYF
J: TRBJ1-4; V: TRBV9; D: NA; size: few; DNA: TGTGCCAGCAGCGTAGAACGGTCCTCAGGTGATGAAAAACTGTTTTTT; CDR3: CASSVERSSGDEKLFF
J: TRBJ1-1; V: TRBV5-1; D: NA; size: NA; DNA: TGCGCCAGCATCGGAGGGGATAACACTGAAGCTTTCTTT; CDR3: CASIGGDNTEAFF
J: TRBJ2-3; V: TRBV19; D: NA; size: once; DNA: TGTGCCAGTAGCAGCTGGAGGCAGAATACGCAGTATTTT; CDR3: CASSSWRQNTQYF